Below, 14 T cell receptor beta chains from the same sample are listed, as sequenced in a study of T cell repertoires in cytomegalovirus infection. TCRdb analysed the reads with MiXCR anew, one entry per CDR3 protein. The repertoire includes hundreds of thousands of distinct CDR3 sequences, roughly 30% of them detected once, and 18% sits in the top ten. The antigens these receptors bind are not known. The source material was cultured PBMCs, sampled from culture after CMV antigen stimulation. The receptors shown here come from a human donor in good health (CMV status not recorded). Some clones in this sample may be carry-over from other donors' samples.

The chain carries TRBV10-3 and TRBJ2-1; unclear D gene. Between the trimmed V and J ends, which lost 4 bases and 3 bases, there was a span of 13 bases. This CDR3 spans 15 amino acids. Germline CDR1 ENHRY, CDR2 SYGVKD. DNA for the CDR3: TGTGCCATCAGTGTCAAAGAAAGAAGCTACAATGAGCAGTTCTTC. Amino acid sequence: CAISVKERSYNEQFF.

The table lists this clonotype with a few counts. V and J are TRBV7-6 and TRBJ1-1; D unclear. V lost 1 base and J 3 bases, leaving 9 bases between the germline ends. Germline V gene sequence: CDR1 SGHVS, CDR2 FNYEAQ. The length of the CDR3 is 14 residues. The CDR3 loop is CASSLGGRYTEAFF. Written as DNA, the CDR3 is TGTGCCAGCAGCTTAGGCGGGAGGTACACTGAAGCTTTCTTT.

The sample holds a few counts of this clonotype. V and J are TRBV27 and TRBJ1-1; D unclear. V was clipped by 5 bases and J by 0 bases, with 7 bases between them. The CDR3 consists of 13 residues. Germline CDR1 reads MNHEY; CDR2 reads SMNVEV (reference sequence). In DNA form, the CDR3 reads TGTGCCAGCAGTGTCCACTTGAACACTGAAGCTTTCTTT. Translating gives CASSVHLNTEAFF.

This rearrangement joins TRBV20-1 to TRBJ1-6; 7 positions match TRBD1. Germline assignment: CDR1 DFQATT and CDR2 SNEGSKA (reference sequence). The V gene end was trimmed by 6 bases and the J gene end by 10 bases; junction bases not matched to a gene: 15. CDR3 length equals 15 residues. The CDR3 region is CSATYTGQLDSPLHF. The CDR3 nucleotides are TGCAGTGCCACCTATACGGGACAGCTAGACTCACCCCTCCACTTT.

This sequence joins TRBV19 and TRBJ1-5, with 7 bases lining up with TRBD1. V shed 7 bases and J 0 bases; nucleotides not matched to a gene: 9. This CDR3 has 16 residues. CDR1 and CDR2 from the germline V gene are LNHDA and SQIVND (reference sequence). CDR3 in DNA: TGTGCCAGTACCGTAGGGGGCGGAAATAGCAATCAGCCCCAGCATTTT. Translating it yields CASTVGGGNSNQPQHF.

This clonotype was seen just once. V is TRBV19 and J is TRBJ1-2, with 7 bases identical to TRBD1. From germline, CDR1 is LNHDA and CDR2 SQIVND (reference sequence). The CDR3 totals 17 residues. The V gene end was trimmed by 6 bases and the J gene end by 8 bases; junction bases not matched to a gene: 21. CDR3 loop: CASSWTPQQGRESGYTF. The CDR3 DNA sequence: TGTGCCAGTAGCTGGACCCCTCAACAGGGGAGGGAGAGCGGCTACACCTTC. Drawing the rest from reference TRBV19 and TRBJ1-2, the complete variable domain is DGGITQSPKYLFRKEGQNVTLSCEQNLNHDAMYWYRQDPGQGLRLIYYSQIVNDFQKGDIAEGYSVSREKKESFPLTVTSAQKNPTAFYLCASSWTPQQGRESGYTFGSGTRLTVV.

This clonotype has more than one count but fewer than ten. V gene TRBV5-1 combines with J gene TRBJ1-5, with 7 bases that match TRBD1. Trimming cost V 2 bases and J 4 bases; bases outside gene matches: 6. This CDR3 comprises 15 residues. The germline V gene has CDR1 SGHRS and CDR2 YFSETQ. CDR3: CASSFGDSHNQPQHF. The CDR3 DNA sequence: TGCGCCAGCAGCTTCGGGGACAGCCATAATCAGCCCCAGCATTTT.

This chain links TRBV30 with TRBJ1-2; D gene ambiguous. Germline CDR1 reads GTSNPN; CDR2 reads SVGIG (reference sequence). The germline V and J ends were trimmed by 0 bases and 4 bases, with 6 bases remaining between them. This CDR3 has 12 residues. The CDR3 DNA sequence: TGTGCCTGGAGTGTGGGCCCCTATGGCTACACCTTC. This sequence encodes CAWSVGPYGYTF.

This sequence joins TRBV4-1 and TRBJ1-1; possibly TRBD1 for D (5 bases). V lost 3 bases and J 4 bases, leaving 18 bases between the germline ends. This CDR3 is built from 16 residues. Germline values: CDR1 MGHRA, CDR2 YSYEKL. The CDR3 DNA is TGCGCCAGCAGCCAGGAAAGTCGGCAGGGAGGCACTGAAGCTTTCTTT. It yields the protein CASSQESRQGGTEAFF.

The chain is built from TRBV10-3 and TRBJ1-6, with D unclear. CDR1 and CDR2 from the germline V gene are ENHRY and SYGVKD. The CDR3 length is 15 residues. V was cut by 4 bases and J by 14 bases, with 21 bases left in between. The CDR3 DNA reads as TGTGCCATCAGTGTTCTTGGAAGCCCGAGCGGTTCCCTCCACTTT. Protein sequence: CAISVLGSPSGSLHF.

This chain uses TRBV7-2 with TRBJ2-7; D uncertain. V was cut by 10 bases and J by 2 bases, with 18 bases left in between. There are 14 residues in the CDR3. From germline, CDR1 is SGHTA and CDR2 FQGNSA. Here the CDR3 DNA reads TGTGCCACGAAGGAGCGACTTGGGACCTACGAGCAGTACTTC. Translated, it gives CATKERLGTYEQYF. The full variable domain, completed using reference TRBV7-2 and TRBJ2-7, is GAGVSQSPSNKVTEKGKDVELRCDPISGHTALYWYRQSLGQGLEFLIYFQGNSAPDKSGLPSDRFSAERTGGSVSTLTIQRTQQEDSAVYLCATKERLGTYEQYFGPGTRLTVT.

The chain combines TRBV7-3 with TRBJ1-6; the D is unclear. The length of the CDR3 is 14 residues. Trimming cost V 5 bases and J 1 base, with 6 bases left between them. CDR1 is SGHTA and CDR2 is FQGTGA in the germline V gene. The CDR3: CASSEESYNSPLHF. The CDR3 DNA sequence: TGTGCCAGCAGCGAGGAGTCCTATAATTCACCCCTCCACTTT. Full variable domain (rest looked up from reference TRBV7-3 and TRBJ1-6): GAGVSQTPSNKVTEKGKYVELRCDPISGHTALYWYRQSLGQGPEFLIYFQGTGAADDSGLPNDRFFAVRPEGSVSTLKIQRTERGDSAVYLCASSEESYNSPLHFGNGTRLTVT.

This clonotype was detected many times. J is TRBJ1-3 and V is TRBV7-2; maybe TRBD1 (5 bases). The germline V gene encodes CDR1 SGHTA and CDR2 FQGNSA. The CDR3 contains 17 residues. V lost 1 base to trimming and J lost 4 bases, with 17 bases between them. CDR3 nucleotide sequence: TGTGCCAGCAGCTTAGTATCCGCAGGGCCATTGGGAAACACCATATATTTT. Its translation: CASSLVSAGPLGNTIYF.

The genes are TRBV6-6 and TRBJ2-1; 7 nucleotides align to TRBD2. Unmatched junction bases numbered 18, after V lost 7 bases and J lost 9 bases. The length of the CDR3 is 16 residues. The germline V gene has CDR1 MNHNY and CDR2 SVGAGI (reference sequence). CDR3 sequence reads: CASTWVQTSHFPEQFF. The CDR3 DNA sequence: TGTGCCAGCACCTGGGTGCAGACTAGCCATTTCCCTGAGCAGTTCTTC.